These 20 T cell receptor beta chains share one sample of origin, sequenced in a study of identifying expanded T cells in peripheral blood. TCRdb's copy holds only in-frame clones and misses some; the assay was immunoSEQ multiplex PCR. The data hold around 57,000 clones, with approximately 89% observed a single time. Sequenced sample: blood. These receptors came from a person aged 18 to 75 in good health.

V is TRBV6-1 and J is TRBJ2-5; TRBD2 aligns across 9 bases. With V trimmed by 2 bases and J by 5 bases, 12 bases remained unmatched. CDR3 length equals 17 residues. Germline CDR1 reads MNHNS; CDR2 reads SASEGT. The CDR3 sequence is CASSESGGGAGRETQYF. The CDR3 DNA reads TGTGCCAGCAGTGAATCGGGCGGGGGGGCCGGACGGGAGACCCAGTACTTC.

CDR3 DNA sequence: TGTGCCATCAGTGAGGGCGGGAGCAATCAAGAGACCCAGTACTTC. Amino acids: CAISEGGSNQETQYF. The chain joins TRBV10-3 to TRBJ2-5, with 7 bases identical to TRBD2. Germline loops: CDR1 ENHRY, CDR2 SYGVKD. The CDR3 is 15 amino acids. Trimming cost V 2 bases and J 2 bases; bases outside gene matches: 5.

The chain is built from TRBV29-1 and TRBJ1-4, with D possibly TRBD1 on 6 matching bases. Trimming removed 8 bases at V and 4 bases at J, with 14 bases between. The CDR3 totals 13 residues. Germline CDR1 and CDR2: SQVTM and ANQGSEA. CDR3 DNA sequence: TGCAGCTTCCAGGGGCGCCTTAATGAAAAACTGTTTTTT. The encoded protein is CSFQGRLNEKLFF.

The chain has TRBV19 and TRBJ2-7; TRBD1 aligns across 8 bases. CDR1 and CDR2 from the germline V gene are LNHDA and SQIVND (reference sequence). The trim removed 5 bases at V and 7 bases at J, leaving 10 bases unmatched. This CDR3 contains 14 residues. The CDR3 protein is CASSGWTGSSEQYF. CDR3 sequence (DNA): TGTGCCAGTAGTGGGTGGACAGGGTCAAGTGAGCAGTACTTC.

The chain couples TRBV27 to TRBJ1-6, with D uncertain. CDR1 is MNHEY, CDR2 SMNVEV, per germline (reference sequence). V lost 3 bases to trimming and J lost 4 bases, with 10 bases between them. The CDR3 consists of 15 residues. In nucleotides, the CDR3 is TGTGCCAGCAGTTTGTGGTCAGCTTATAATTCACCCCTCCACTTT. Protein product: CASSLWSAYNSPLHF.

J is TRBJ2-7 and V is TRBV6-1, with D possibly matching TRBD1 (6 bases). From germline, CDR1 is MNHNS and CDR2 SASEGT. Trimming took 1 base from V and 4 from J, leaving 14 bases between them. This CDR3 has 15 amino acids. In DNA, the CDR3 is TGTGCCAGCAGTGAAGACCAGGGGCGGTTGTACGAGCAGTACTTC. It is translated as CASSEDQGRLYEQYF.

CDR3 DNA: TGTGCCAGCAGTACGGGGTACGGAGGCTACACCTTC. This encodes CASSTGYGGYTF. The rearrangement joins TRBV6-6 to TRBJ1-2; D is unresolved. V was pared by 5 bases and J by 8 bases, with 12 bases between. The germline V gene encodes CDR1 MNHNY and CDR2 SVGAGI (reference sequence). This CDR3 has 12 residues.

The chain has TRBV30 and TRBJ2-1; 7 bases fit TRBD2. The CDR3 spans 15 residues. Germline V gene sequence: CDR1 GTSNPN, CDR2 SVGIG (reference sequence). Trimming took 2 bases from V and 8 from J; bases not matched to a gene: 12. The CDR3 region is CAWSSLGLVGDEQFF. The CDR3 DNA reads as TGTGCCTGGAGTTCCCTCGGACTAGTCGGCGATGAGCAGTTCTTC.

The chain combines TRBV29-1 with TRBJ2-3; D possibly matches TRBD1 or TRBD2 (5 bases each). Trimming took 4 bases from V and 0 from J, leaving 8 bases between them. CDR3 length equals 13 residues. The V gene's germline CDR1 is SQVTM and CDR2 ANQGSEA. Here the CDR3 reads CSVARDSTDTQYF. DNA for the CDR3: TGCAGCGTTGCCCGGGACAGCACAGATACGCAGTATTTT.

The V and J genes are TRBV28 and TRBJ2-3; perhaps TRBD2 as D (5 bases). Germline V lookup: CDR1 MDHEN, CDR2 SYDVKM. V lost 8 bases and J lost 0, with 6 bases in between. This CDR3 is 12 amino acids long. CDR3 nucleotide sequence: TGTGCCAGCTGGACTAGCACAGATACGCAGTATTTT. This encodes CASWTSTDTQYF.

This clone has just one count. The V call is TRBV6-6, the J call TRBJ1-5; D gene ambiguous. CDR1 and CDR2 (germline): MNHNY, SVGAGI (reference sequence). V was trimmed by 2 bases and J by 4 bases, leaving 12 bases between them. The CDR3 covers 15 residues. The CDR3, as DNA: TGTGCCAGCAGTTACACGGCCACGGGGAATCAGCCCCAGCATTTT. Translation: CASSYTATGNQPQHF.

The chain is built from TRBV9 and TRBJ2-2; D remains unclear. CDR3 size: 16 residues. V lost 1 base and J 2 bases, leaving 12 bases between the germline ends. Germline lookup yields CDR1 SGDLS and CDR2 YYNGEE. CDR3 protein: CASSVLGQVNTGELFF. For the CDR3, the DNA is TGTGCCAGCAGCGTATTAGGGCAGGTTAACACCGGGGAGCTGTTTTTT. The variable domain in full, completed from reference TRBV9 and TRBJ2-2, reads DSGVTQTPKHLITATGQRVTLRCSPRSGDLSVYWYQQSLDQGLQFLIQYYNGEERAKGNILERFSAQQFPDLHSELNLSSLELGDSALYFCASSVLGQVNTGELFFGEGSRLTVL.

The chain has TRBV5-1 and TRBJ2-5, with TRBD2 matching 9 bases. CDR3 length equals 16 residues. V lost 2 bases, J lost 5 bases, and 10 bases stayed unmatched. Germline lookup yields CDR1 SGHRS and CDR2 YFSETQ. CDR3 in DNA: TGCGCCAGCAGCTTCGGAGCTAGCGGGGTAGGGGAGACCCAGTACTTC. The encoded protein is CASSFGASGVGETQYF.

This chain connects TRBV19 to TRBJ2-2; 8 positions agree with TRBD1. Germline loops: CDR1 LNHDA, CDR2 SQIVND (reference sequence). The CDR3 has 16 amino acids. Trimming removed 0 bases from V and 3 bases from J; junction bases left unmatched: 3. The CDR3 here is CASSIDQGAYTGELFF. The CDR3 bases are TGTGCCAGTAGTATAGATCAGGGGGCTTACACCGGGGAGCTGTTTTTT.

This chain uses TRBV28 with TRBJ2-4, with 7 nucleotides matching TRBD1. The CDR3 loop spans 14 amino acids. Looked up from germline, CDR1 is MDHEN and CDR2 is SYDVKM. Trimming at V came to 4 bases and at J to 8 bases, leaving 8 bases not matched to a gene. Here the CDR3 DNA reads TGTGCCAGCAGTTCCGACAGGGTCGGGCACATTCAGTACTTC. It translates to CASSSDRVGHIQYF.

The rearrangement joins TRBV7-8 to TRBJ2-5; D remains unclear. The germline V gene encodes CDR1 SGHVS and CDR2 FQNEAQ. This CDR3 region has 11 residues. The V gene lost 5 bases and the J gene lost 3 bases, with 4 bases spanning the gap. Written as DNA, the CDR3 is TGTGCCAGCAGCCCTAAAGAGACCCAGTACTTC. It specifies CASSPKETQYF. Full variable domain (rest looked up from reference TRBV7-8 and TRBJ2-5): GAGVSQSPRYKVAKRGQDVALRCDPISGHVSLFWYQQALGQGPEFLTYFQNEAQLDKSGLPSDRFFAERPEGSVSTLKIQRTQQEDSAVYLCASSPKETQYFGPGTRLLVL.

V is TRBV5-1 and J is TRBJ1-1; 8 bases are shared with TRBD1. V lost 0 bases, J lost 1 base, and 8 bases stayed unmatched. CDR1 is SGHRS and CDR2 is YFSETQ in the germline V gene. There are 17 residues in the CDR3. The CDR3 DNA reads TGCGCCAGCAGCTTGGAAGGACAGGGATACTCGAACACTGAAGCTTTCTTT. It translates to CASSLEGQGYSNTEAFF.

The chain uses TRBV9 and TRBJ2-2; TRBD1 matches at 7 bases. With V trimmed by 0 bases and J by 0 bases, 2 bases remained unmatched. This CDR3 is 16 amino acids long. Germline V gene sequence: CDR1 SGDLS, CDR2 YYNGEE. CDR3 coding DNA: TGTGCCAGCAGCGTAGCTGGGACAGCGAACACCGGGGAGCTGTTTTTT. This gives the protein CASSVAGTANTGELFF.

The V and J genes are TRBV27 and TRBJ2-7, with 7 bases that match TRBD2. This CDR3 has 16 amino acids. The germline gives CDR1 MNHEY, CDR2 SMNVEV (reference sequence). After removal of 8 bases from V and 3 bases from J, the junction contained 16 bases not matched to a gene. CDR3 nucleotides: TGTGCCAGCCGTTATCGGGGGGTAGTAGGGCACTACGAGCAGTACTTC. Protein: CASRYRGVVGHYEQYF.

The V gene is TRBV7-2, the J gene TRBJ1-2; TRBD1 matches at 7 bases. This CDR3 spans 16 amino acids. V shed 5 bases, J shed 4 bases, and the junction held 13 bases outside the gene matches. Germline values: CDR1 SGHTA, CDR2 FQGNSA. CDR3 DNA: TGTGCCAGCAGCGCAAGACAGGGAGGCGACTCCTATGGCTACACCTTC. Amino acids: CASSARQGGDSYGYTF.